These T cell receptor beta chains were read from a single sample in a study of T cell changes during pregnancy in multiple sclerosis. This table comes from immunoSEQ multiplex PCR, and its TCRdb copy is limited to in-frame clones, with some not included. Among tens of thousands of clones listed, 90% were seen once. This specimen was peripheral blood, taken after pregnancy. These receptors originate from a female donor in good health, enrolled as a control in a pregnancy study. Each CDR3 is given with its conserved first and last residue. The order of the fields is V gene, J gene, D gene, clone size, CDR3 DNA, CDR3 protein. A D gene is named only where the DNA matches it firmly. Clone size appears in some rows only: once, few, many, or a class for an expanded clone.

V gene: TRBV7-8; J gene: TRBJ1-1; D gene: .; clone size: .; CDR3 DNA: TGTGCCAGCAGCTTCTCCGTGGGGGGTGAAGCTTTCTTT; CDR3 protein: CASSFSVGGEAFF
V gene: TRBV28; J gene: TRBJ1-1; D gene: .; clone size: few; CDR3 DNA: TGTGCCAGCAGCGGGGACACTCTGAACACTGAAGCTTTCTTT; CDR3 protein: CASSGDTLNTEAFF
V gene: TRBV28; J gene: TRBJ2-7; D gene: .; clone size: .; CDR3 DNA: TGTGCCAGCAGTTCACTCTATAAAGGACAAATTTACGAGCAGTACTTC; CDR3 protein: CASSSLYKGQIYEQYF
V gene: TRBV5-6; J gene: TRBJ2-1; D gene: TRBD2; clone size: .; CDR3 DNA: TGTGCCAGCAGCCCTAACGTACTAGCGGGGGGTACCTACAATGAGCAGTTCTTC; CDR3 protein: CASSPNVLAGGTYNEQFF
V gene: TRBV9; J gene: TRBJ2-7; D gene: TRBD1; clone size: .; CDR3 DNA: TGTGCCAGCAGCGTCGGGACAGGGGTATACGAGCAGTACTTC; CDR3 protein: CASSVGTGVYEQYF
V gene: TRBV28; J gene: TRBJ1-3; D gene: .; clone size: .; CDR3 DNA: TGTGCCAGCGTACAGGGCTCTGGAAACACCATATATTTT; CDR3 protein: CASVQGSGNTIYF
V gene: TRBV10-2; J gene: TRBJ2-5; D gene: TRBD1; clone size: .; CDR3 DNA: TGCGCCAGCAGAGAACCCGGGACAGGGAACAAGAAGACCCAGTACTTC; CDR3 protein: CASREPGTGNKKTQYF
V gene: TRBV6-5; J gene: TRBJ2-3; D gene: .; clone size: .; CDR3 DNA: TGTGCCAGCAGTTACGGATTACTAGGTCGGCCAGATACGCAGTATTTT; CDR3 protein: CASSYGLLGRPDTQYF
V gene: TRBV11-3; J gene: TRBJ2-5; D gene: .; clone size: .; CDR3 DNA: TGTGCCAGCAGCTTAGTTAACGCAGGGATTGGGTCGTACCAAGAGACCCAGTACTTC; CDR3 protein: CASSLVNAGIGSYQETQYF
V gene: TRBV13; J gene: TRBJ2-2; D gene: TRBD1; clone size: .; CDR3 DNA: TGTGCCAGCAGCTCATGGACAGGGATTAAACCGGTGGAGCTGTTTTTT; CDR3 protein: CASSSWTGIKPVELFF
V gene: TRBV18; J gene: TRBJ2-3; D gene: .; clone size: .; CDR3 DNA: TGTGCCAGCTCACCACAAAGACAGCGCACAGATACGCAGTATTTT; CDR3 protein: CASSPQRQRTDTQYF
V gene: TRBV5-1; J gene: TRBJ2-5; D gene: TRBD2; clone size: .; CDR3 DNA: TGCGCCAGCAACCGACTAGCGGGGGGCGGGAAAGAGACCCAGTACTTC; CDR3 protein: CASNRLAGGGKETQYF
V gene: TRBV7-2; J gene: TRBJ2-3; D gene: TRBD2; clone size: .; CDR3 DNA: TGTGCCAGCAGCTTAGCGGTACTAGCGGGGGAAGCAGATACGCAGTATTTT; CDR3 protein: CASSLAVLAGEADTQYF
V gene: TRBV7-7; J gene: TRBJ2-3; D gene: TRBD2; clone size: .; CDR3 DNA: TGTGCTAGCAGCCATGGACTAGCGAGCACAGATACGCAGTATTTT; CDR3 protein: CASSHGLASTDTQYF
V gene: TRBV10-2; J gene: TRBJ2-7; D gene: .; clone size: .; CDR3 DNA: TGCGCCAGCAGCGGTGAAACGGACTACTACGAGCAGTACTTC; CDR3 protein: CASSGETDYYEQYF
V gene: TRBV2; J gene: TRBJ2-7; D gene: TRBD2; clone size: once; CDR3 DNA: TGTGCCAGCAGAGGAACTAGCGGGGGGCTTGGGCAGTACTTC; CDR3 protein: CASRGTSGGLGQYF
V gene: TRBV6-5; J gene: TRBJ1-1; D gene: .; clone size: few; CDR3 DNA: TGTGCCAGCAATCACTTGAACACTGAAGCTTTCTTT; CDR3 protein: CASNHLNTEAFF
V gene: TRBV6-4; J gene: TRBJ2-3; D gene: .; clone size: .; CDR3 DNA: TGTGCCAGCAGTGACTCTCAGAGCACAGATACGCAGTATTTT; CDR3 protein: CASSDSQSTDTQYF
V gene: TRBV6-1; J gene: TRBJ1-2; D gene: .; clone size: .; CDR3 DNA: TGTGCCAGCAGTGAACAGGCTAACTATGGCTACACCTTC; CDR3 protein: CASSEQANYGYTF
V gene: TRBV2; J gene: TRBJ1-1; D gene: .; clone size: .; CDR3 DNA: TGTGCCAGCATACCGGGGATGAACACTGAAGCTTTCTTT; CDR3 protein: CASIPGMNTEAFF
V gene: TRBV6-5; J gene: TRBJ1-2; D gene: TRBD1; clone size: .; CDR3 DNA: TGTGCCAGCAGTTACTCGTCAGGGGGTGATGGCTACACCTTC; CDR3 protein: CASSYSSGGDGYTF
V gene: TRBV15; J gene: TRBJ1-4; D gene: .; clone size: .; CDR3 DNA: TGTGCCACCAGCAGAGTAAGACACCCAACTAATGAAAAACTGTTTTTT; CDR3 protein: CATSRVRHPTNEKLFF
V gene: TRBV10-3; J gene: TRBJ2-4; D gene: .; clone size: .; CDR3 DNA: TGTGCCATCAGTGATACCTTTACAGGCCCCAACATTCAGTACTTC; CDR3 protein: CAISDTFTGPNIQYF
V gene: TRBV4-3; J gene: TRBJ2-4; D gene: .; clone size: .; CDR3 DNA: TGCGCCAGCAGCCAAGAGGACAGAGCCAAAAACATTCAGTACTTC; CDR3 protein: CASSQEDRAKNIQYF
V gene: TRBV7-9; J gene: TRBJ1-2; D gene: TRBD1; clone size: .; CDR3 DNA: TGTGCCAGCAGCTTGGCGGACAGGTTCGTCTATGGCTACACCTTC; CDR3 protein: CASSLADRFVYGYTF
V gene: TRBV30; J gene: TRBJ1-2; D gene: TRBD1; clone size: .; CDR3 DNA: TGTGCCTGGAGTACAGACAGGGTCGGCTACACCTTC; CDR3 protein: CAWSTDRVGYTF
V gene: TRBV7-2; J gene: TRBJ2-7; D gene: TRBD2; clone size: .; CDR3 DNA: TGTGCCAGCAGCTCCGGGACTAGTGACTACGAGCAGTACTTC; CDR3 protein: CASSSGTSDYEQYF
V gene: TRBV9; J gene: TRBJ2-1; D gene: .; clone size: .; CDR3 DNA: TGTGCCAGCAGCGTTTCAGGGTCCGCCTACAATGAGCAGTTCTTC; CDR3 protein: CASSVSGSAYNEQFF
V gene: TRBV5-1; J gene: TRBJ2-6; D gene: TRBD2; clone size: .; CDR3 DNA: TGCGCCAGCAGCTTGGGCGGACTAGCGGGGGGCTCTGGGGCCAACGTCCTGACTTTC; CDR3 protein: CASSLGGLAGGSGANVLTF
V gene: TRBV11-2; J gene: TRBJ2-1; D gene: TRBD1; clone size: .; CDR3 DNA: TGTGCCAGCAGCTGGGCGGGACAGGGTGTCTACAATGAGCAGTTCTTC; CDR3 protein: CASSWAGQGVYNEQFF
V gene: TRBV5-1; J gene: TRBJ2-3; D gene: .; clone size: .; CDR3 DNA: TGCGCCAGCAGCCCCAAGAGACCACCGGGTGATACGCAGTATTTT; CDR3 protein: CASSPKRPPGDTQYF
V gene: TRBV9; J gene: TRBJ2-5; D gene: TRBD2; clone size: .; CDR3 DNA: TGTGCCAGCAGCCCCCGGGCTAGCGGGAGGGGGATCCAAGAGACCCAGTACTTC; CDR3 protein: CASSPRASGRGIQETQYF
V gene: TRBV5-6; J gene: TRBJ2-7; D gene: TRBD1; clone size: .; CDR3 DNA: TGTGCCAGCAGCCCCCTCGGACAGGGGGCTTACGAGCAGTACTTC; CDR3 protein: CASSPLGQGAYEQYF
V gene: TRBV4-2; J gene: TRBJ2-1; D gene: TRBD1; clone size: .; CDR3 DNA: TGTGCCAGCAGCTTCCGGGACAGGGGTTCCAATGAGCAGTTCTTC; CDR3 protein: CASSFRDRGSNEQFF
V gene: TRBV7-2; J gene: TRBJ1-2; D gene: .; clone size: once; CDR3 DNA: TGTGCCAGCAGCTCCGACAGGTGGGGAGGCTACACCTTC; CDR3 protein: CASSSDRWGGYTF
V gene: TRBV28; J gene: TRBJ2-5; D gene: .; clone size: once; CDR3 DNA: TGTGCCAGCAGTCTATCTACAAAGGGGGAGACCCAGTACTTC; CDR3 protein: CASSLSTKGETQYF
V gene: TRBV7-8; J gene: TRBJ1-2; D gene: .; clone size: .; CDR3 DNA: TGTGCCAGCAGCTTAAATGAAGTGCCGGGGGAGCGGGGCTACACCTTC; CDR3 protein: CASSLNEVPGERGYTF